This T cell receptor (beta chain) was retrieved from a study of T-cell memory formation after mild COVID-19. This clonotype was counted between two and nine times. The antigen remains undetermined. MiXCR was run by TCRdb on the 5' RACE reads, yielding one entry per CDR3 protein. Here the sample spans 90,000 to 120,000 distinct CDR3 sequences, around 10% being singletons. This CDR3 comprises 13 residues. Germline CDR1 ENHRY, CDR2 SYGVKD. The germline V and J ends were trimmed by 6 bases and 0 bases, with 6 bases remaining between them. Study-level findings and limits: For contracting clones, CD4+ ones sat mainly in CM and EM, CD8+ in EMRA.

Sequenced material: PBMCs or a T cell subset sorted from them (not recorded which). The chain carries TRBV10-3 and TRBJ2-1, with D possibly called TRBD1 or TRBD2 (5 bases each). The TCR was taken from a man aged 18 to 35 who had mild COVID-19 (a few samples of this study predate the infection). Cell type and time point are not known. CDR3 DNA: TGTGCCATCAGGGGGGTCTCCTACAATGAGCAGTTCTTC. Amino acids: CAIRGVSYNEQFF.